The present T cell receptor beta chain was sequenced within a study of cytomegalovirus exposure and HLA in healthy donors. The V and J ends lost 3 bases and 0 bases, in that order; junction bases with no gene match: 7. Germline V lookup: CDR1 MNHNS, CDR2 SASEGT. CDR3 size: 16 residues. The PCR ran on 60 Vbeta and 13 Jbeta primers. Sequencing was performed with immunoSEQ multiplex PCR; in TCRdb, only in-frame clones are kept and a portion is missing. The sample includes about 93,000 clones, about four fifths seen only once; the top ten take about 6.8%. This chain joins TRBV6-1 and TRBJ1-1; 7 nucleotides match TRBD1. This TCR derives from a man aged 25-40 years in good health and CMV-seronegative. The specimen sequenced was PBMCs. In nucleotides, the CDR3 is TGTGCCAGCAGTGAGAGGGGACAGATAATGAACACTGAAGCTTTCTTT. Translating it yields CASSERGQIMNTEAFF.